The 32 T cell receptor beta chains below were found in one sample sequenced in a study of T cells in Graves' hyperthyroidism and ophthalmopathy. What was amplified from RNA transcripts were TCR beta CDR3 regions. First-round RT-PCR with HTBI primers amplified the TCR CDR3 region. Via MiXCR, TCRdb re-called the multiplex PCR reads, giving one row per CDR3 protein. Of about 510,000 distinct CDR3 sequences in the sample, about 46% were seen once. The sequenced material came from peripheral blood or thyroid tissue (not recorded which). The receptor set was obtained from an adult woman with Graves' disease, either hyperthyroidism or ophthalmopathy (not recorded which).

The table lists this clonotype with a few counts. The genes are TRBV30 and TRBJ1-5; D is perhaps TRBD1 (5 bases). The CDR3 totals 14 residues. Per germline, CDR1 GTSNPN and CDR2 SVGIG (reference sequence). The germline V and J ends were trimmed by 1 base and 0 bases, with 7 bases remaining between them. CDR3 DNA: TGTGCCTGGAGTGGACAGATTAGCAATCAGCCCCAGCATTTT. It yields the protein CAWSGQISNQPQHF.

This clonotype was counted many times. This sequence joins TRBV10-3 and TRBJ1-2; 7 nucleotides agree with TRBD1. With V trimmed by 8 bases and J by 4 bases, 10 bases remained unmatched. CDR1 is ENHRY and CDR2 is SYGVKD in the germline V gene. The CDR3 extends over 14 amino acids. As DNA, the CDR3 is TGTGCCATCTACCAGGGGGAGATCGGCTATGGCTACACCTTC. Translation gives CAIYQGEIGYGYTF.

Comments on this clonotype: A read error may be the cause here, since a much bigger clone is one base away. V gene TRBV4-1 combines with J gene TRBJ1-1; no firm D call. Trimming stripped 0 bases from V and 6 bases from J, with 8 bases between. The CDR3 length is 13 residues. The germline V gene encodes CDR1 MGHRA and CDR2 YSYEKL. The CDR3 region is CASSQDWVAEAFF. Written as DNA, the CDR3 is TGCGCCAGCAGCCAAGATTGGGTCGCTGAAGCTTTCTTT.

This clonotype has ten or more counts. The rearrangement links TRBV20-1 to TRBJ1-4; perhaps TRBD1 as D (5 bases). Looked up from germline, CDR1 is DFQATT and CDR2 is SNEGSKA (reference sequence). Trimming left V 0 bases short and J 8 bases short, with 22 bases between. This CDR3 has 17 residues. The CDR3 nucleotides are TGCAGTGCTAGAGATTTGTTGGGACCTGGGACGGAAGAAAAACTGTTTTTT. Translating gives CSARDLLGPGTEEKLFF.

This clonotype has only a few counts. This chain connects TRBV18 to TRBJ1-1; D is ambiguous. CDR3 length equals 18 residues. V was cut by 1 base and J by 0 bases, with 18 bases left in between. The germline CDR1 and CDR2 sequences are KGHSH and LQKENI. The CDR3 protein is CASSPLDGRDNMNTEAFF. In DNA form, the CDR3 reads TGTGCCAGCTCACCACTTGACGGCAGAGATAATATGAACACTGAAGCTTTCTTT.

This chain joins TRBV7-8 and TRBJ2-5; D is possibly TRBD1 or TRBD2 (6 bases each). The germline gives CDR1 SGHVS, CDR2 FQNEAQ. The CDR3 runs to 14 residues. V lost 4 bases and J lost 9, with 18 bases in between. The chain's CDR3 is CASSYRAGTQPQYF. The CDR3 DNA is TGTGCCAGCAGCTACAGGGCCGGGACTCAGCCCCAGTACTTC.

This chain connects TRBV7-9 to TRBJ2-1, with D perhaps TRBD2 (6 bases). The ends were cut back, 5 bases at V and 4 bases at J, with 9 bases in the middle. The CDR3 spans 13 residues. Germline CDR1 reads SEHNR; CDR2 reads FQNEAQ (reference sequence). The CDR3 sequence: CASSDSGYNEQFF. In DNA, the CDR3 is TGTGCCAGCAGCGATAGCGGATACAATGAGCAGTTCTTC. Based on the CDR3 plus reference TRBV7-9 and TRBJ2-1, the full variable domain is DTGVSQNPRHKITKRGQNVTFRCDPISEHNRLYWYRQTLGQGPEFLTYFQNEAQLEKSRLLSDRFSAERPKGSFSTLEIQRTEQGDSAMYLCASSDSGYNEQFFGPGTRLTVL.

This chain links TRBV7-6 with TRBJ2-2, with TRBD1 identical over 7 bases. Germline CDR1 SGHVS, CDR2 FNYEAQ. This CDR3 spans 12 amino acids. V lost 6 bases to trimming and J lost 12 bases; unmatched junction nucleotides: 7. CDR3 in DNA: TGTGCCAGCAGTAATCAGGGACAGCAGCTGTTTTTT. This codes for CASSNQGQQLFF.

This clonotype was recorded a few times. The CDR3 DNA is TGTGCCAGCAGCTTAGCCTGGGGGTCGGAGACCCAGTACTTC. Encoded protein: CASSLAWGSETQYF. This chain links TRBV7-6 with TRBJ2-5; the D gene could be TRBD1 or TRBD2 (5 bases each). Trimming took off 0 bases at V and 5 bases at J, with 10 bases between the two ends. The CDR3 runs to 14 residues. Germline V CDR1 and CDR2: SGHVS, FNYEAQ.

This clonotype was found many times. The CDR3 DNA is TGCAGCGTTGTCCCAGACCCCGACTCTGGGGCCAACGTCCTGACTTTC. Translation: CSVVPDPDSGANVLTF. The rearrangement links TRBV29-1 to TRBJ2-6; D gene unclear. CDR3 length: 16 amino acids. The V end was cut by 4 bases, the J end by 0 bases, with 13 bases between. Germline lookup yields CDR1 SQVTM and CDR2 ANQGSEA.

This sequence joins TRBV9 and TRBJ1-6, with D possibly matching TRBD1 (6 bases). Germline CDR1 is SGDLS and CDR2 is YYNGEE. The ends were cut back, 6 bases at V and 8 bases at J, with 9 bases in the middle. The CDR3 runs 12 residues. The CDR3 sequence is CASNRADSPLHF. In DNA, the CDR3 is TGTGCCAGCAACAGGGCCGATTCACCCCTCCACTTT.

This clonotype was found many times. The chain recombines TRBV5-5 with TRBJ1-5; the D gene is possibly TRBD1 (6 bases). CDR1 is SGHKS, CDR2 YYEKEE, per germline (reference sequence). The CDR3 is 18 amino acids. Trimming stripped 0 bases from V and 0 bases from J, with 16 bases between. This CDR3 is CASSLAAGAAYSNQPQHF. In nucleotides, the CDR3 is TGTGCCAGCAGCTTGGCTGCGGGGGCGGCGTATAGCAATCAGCCCCAGCATTTT.

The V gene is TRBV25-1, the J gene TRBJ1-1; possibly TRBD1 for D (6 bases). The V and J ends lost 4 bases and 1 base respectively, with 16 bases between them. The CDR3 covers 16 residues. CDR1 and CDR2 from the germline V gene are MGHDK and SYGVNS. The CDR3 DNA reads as TGTGCCAGCAGTGCTAAAACGGGACACCAGAACACTGAAGCTTTCTTT. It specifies CASSAKTGHQNTEAFF.

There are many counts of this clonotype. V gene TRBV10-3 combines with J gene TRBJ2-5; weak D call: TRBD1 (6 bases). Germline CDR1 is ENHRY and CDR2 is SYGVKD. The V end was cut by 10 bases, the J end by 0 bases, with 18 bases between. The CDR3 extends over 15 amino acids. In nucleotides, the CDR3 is TGTGCCAGAGGGGGAACAGGAACGTACCAAGAGACCCAGTACTTC. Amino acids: CARGGTGTYQETQYF.

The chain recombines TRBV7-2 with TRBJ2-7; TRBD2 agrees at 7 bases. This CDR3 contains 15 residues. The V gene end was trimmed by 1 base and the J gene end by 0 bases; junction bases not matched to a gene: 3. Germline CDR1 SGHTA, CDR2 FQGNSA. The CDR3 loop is CASSLDRTSSYEQYF. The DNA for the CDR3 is TGTGCCAGCAGCTTAGATAGGACTAGCTCCTACGAGCAGTACTTC.

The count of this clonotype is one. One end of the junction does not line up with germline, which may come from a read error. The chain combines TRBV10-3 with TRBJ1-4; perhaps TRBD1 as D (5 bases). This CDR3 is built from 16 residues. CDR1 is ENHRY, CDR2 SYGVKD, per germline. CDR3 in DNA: TGTGCCAGCAGTGACGGGACGTCAGCAACTAATGAAAAACTGTTTTTT. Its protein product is CASSDGTSATNEKLFF.

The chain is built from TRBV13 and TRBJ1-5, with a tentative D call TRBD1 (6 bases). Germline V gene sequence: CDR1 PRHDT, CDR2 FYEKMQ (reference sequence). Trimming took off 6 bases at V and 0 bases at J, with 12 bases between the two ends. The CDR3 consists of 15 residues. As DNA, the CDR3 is TGTGCCAGCAGTTACCGACAGGATAGCAATCAGCCCCAGCATTTT. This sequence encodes CASSYRQDSNQPQHF. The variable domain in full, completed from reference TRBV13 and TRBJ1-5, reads AAGVIQSPRHLIKEKRETATLKCYPIPRHDTVYWYQQGPGQDPQFLISFYEKMQSDKGSIPDRFSAQQFSDYHSELNMSSLELGDSALYFCASSYRQDSNQPQHFGDGTRLSIL.

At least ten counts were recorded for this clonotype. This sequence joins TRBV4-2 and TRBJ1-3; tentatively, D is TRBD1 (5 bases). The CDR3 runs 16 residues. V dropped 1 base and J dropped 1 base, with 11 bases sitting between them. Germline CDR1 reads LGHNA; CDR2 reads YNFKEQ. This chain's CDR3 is CASSQGPGASGNTIYF. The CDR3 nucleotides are TGTGCCAGCAGCCAAGGACCCGGGGCTTCTGGAAACACCATATATTTT.

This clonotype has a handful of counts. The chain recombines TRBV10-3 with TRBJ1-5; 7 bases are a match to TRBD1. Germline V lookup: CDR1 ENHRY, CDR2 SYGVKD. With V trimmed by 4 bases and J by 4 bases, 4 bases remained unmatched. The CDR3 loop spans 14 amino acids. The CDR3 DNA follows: TGTGCCATCAGTGCGACAGGGTCAAATCAGCCCCAGCATTTT. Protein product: CAISATGSNQPQHF.

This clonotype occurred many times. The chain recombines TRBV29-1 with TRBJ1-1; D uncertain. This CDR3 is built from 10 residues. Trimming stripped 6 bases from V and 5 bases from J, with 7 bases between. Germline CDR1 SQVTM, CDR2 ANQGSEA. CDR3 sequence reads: CSVFGTEAFF. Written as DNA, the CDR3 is TGCAGCGTCTTCGGGACTGAAGCTTTCTTT.

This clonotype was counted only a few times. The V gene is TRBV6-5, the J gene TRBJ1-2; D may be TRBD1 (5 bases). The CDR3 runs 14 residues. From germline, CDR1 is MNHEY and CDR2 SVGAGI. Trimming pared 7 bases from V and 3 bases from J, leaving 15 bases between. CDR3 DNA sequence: TGTGCCAGCATTTGGGGCGGGGGTTACTATGGCTACACCTTC. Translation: CASIWGGGYYGYTF.

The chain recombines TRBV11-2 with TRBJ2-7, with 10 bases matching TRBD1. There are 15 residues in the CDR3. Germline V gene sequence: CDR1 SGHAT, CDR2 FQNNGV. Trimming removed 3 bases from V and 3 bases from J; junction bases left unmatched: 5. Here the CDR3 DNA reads TGTGCCAGCAGCTTGCCGGGACAGGGGATCTACGAGCAGTACTTC. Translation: CASSLPGQGIYEQYF.

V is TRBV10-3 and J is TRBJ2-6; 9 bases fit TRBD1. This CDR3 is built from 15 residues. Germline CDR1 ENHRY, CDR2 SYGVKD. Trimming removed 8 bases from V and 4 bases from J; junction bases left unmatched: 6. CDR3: CAIGGTGIGANVLTF. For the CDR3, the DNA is TGTGCCATCGGGGGGACAGGGATCGGGGCCAACGTCCTGACTTTC.

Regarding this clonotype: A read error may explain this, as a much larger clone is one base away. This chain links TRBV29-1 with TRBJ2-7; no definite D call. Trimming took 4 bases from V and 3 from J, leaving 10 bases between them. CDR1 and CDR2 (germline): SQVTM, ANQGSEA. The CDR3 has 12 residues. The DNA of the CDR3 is TGCAGCGTTGGGGGTGAGTTCTACGAGCAGTACTTC. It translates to CSVGGEFYEQYF.

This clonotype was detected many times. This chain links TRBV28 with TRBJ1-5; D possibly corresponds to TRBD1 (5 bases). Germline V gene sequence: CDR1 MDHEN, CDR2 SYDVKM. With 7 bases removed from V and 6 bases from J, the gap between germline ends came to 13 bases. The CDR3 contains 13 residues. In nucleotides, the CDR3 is TGTGCCAGCACGAGGCAGGGTGGTCAGCCCCAGCATTTT. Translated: CASTRQGGQPQHF.

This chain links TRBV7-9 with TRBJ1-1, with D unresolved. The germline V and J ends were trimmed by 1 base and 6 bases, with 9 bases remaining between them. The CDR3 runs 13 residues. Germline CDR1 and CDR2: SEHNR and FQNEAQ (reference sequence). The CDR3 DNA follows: TGTGCCAGCAGCTTAGTCAATAGTCCTGAAGCTTTCTTT. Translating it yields CASSLVNSPEAFF.

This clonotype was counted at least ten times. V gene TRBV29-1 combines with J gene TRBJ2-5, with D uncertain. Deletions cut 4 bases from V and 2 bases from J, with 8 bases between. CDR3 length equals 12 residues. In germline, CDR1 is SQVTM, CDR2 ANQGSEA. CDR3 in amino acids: CSVAVSQETQYF. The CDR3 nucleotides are TGCAGCGTTGCCGTAAGTCAAGAGACCCAGTACTTC.

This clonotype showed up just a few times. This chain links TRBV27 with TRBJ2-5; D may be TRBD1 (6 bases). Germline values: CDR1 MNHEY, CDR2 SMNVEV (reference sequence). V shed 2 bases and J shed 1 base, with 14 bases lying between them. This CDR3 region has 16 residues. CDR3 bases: TGTGCCAGCAGTTTAATTAGCACAGGGCGCCAAGAGACCCAGTACTTC. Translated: CASSLISTGRQETQYF.

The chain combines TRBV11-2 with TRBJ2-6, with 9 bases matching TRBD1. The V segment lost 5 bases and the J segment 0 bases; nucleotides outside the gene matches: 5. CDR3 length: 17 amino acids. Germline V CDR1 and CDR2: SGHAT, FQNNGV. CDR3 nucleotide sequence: TGTGCCAGCAGCACCGGGACAGGGTTCTCTGGGGCCAACGTCCTGACTTTC. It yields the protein CASSTGTGFSGANVLTF.

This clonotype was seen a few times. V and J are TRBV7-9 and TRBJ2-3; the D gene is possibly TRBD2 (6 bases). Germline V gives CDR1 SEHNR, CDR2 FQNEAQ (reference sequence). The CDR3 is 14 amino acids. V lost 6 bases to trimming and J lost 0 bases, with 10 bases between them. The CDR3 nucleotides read TGTGCCAGCAGGCGGGACGGTAGCACAGATACGCAGTATTTT. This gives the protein CASRRDGSTDTQYF.

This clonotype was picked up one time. CDR3 loop: CASDTLAGGGTDTQYF. CDR3 in DNA: TGTGCCAGTGATACGCTAGCGGGAGGGGGCACAGATACGCAGTATTTT. The chain is built from TRBV19 and TRBJ2-3; TRBD2 matches 12 bases. This CDR3 has 16 amino acids. Germline CDR1 and CDR2: LNHDA and SQIVND (reference sequence). V shed 8 bases and J 1 base; nucleotides not matched to a gene: 7.

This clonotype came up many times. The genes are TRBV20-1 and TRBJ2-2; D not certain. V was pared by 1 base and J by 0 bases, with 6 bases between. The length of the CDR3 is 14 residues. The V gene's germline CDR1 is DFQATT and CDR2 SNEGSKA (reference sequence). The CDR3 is CSARGKANTGELFF. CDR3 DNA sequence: TGCAGTGCTAGAGGCAAAGCGAACACCGGGGAGCTGTTTTTT.